The entry below describes one T cell receptor beta chain. This record comes from a study of Ad26.COV2.S vaccination and SARS-CoV-2 variants. Treatment reported: some 20 received Ad26.COV2.S at low or high dose, single or two shots; 5 received placebo; per-sample allocation not given. Vaccine and placebo recipients were sampled on day 63 after the first injection. Repertoires were generated with immunoSEQ multiplex PCR, while TCRdb's copy carries only in-frame clones and drops some. The table has roughly 350,000 clones, 85% to 90% seen once. The CDR3 has 12 residues. The ends were cut back, 6 bases at V and 2 bases at J, with 8 bases in the middle. Looked up from germline, CDR1 is SQVTM and CDR2 is ANQGSEA.

This clonotype originated in a person between 18 and 60 years old who received the Ad26.COV2.S COVID-19 vaccine or a placebo. This chain links TRBV29-1 with TRBJ1-5, with D possibly TRBD1 on 5 matching bases. Material: peripheral blood, obtained in a trial of Ad26.COV2.S vaccine versus placebo. The CDR3 DNA follows: TGCAGCGTGAGGGACGGCAATCAGCCCCAGCATTTT. It is translated as CSVRDGNQPQHF.